One and the same sample provided the 12 T cell receptor beta chains below, sequenced in a study of T cell responses to AZD1222 COVID-19 vaccine (dated by TCRdb to the early 2020s). The library was obtained by the immunoSEQ multiplex PCR assay. What TCRdb holds here is the immuneACCESS table cut down to in-frame rearrangements. Part of the clones is not present; checked against another copy, under half of the missing clones reflect an unresolved V gene, and the others are unexplained. A total of some 96,000 clones appear in this sample, 88% of them only once. The top ten clones comprise around 3% of the sample. The time point label, as the study defines it: baseline before first vaccination. The starting material was peripheral blood, obtained on day 0 of AZD1222 vaccination. The source of these receptors is an adult in good health.

The sample holds a few counts of this clone. This chain joins TRBV7-6 and TRBJ2-2; 9 bases agree with TRBD1. The CDR3 is 16 amino acids. Unmatched junction bases numbered 4, after V lost 1 base and J lost 4 bases. Germline V lookup: CDR1 SGHVS, CDR2 FNYEAQ. The CDR3 coding sequence is TGTGCCAGCAGCTTAGTCACAGGGGGCGGCACCGGGGAGCTGTTTTTT. Translation gives CASSLVTGGGTGELFF.

CDR3 region: CASSTAGQGEAFF. CDR3 bases: TGTGCCAGTAGTACCGCGGGACAGGGAGAAGCTTTCTTT. This chain links TRBV19 with TRBJ1-1; 9 positions agree with TRBD1. Per the germline V gene, CDR1 is LNHDA and CDR2 is SQIVND (reference sequence). The CDR3 is 13 residues long. V lost 4 bases and J lost 8; bases outside the gene matches: 5. Based on the CDR3 plus reference TRBV19 and TRBJ1-1, the full variable domain is DGGITQSPKYLFRKEGQNVTLSCEQNLNHDAMYWYRQDPGQGLRLIYYSQIVNDFQKGDIAEGYSVSREKKESFPLTVTSAQKNPTAFYLCASSTAGQGEAFFGQGTRLTVV.

This sequence joins TRBV4-2 and TRBJ1-5; D gene ambiguous. V was cut by 4 bases and J by 5 bases, with 15 bases left in between. The germline gives CDR1 LGHNA, CDR2 YNFKEQ. This CDR3 has 15 amino acids. CDR3 bases: TGTGCCAGCAGCCCAGAGGGATCGAGCTATCAGCCCCAGCATTTT. Its protein product is CASSPEGSSYQPQHF.

The chain has TRBV5-4 and TRBJ2-1; TRBD1 agrees at 8 bases. The germline gives CDR1 SGHNT, CDR2 YYREEE (reference sequence). The CDR3 contains 16 residues. J was trimmed by 5 bases and V by 4 bases; bases with no gene match: 11. CDR3 nucleotides: TGTGCCAGCAGCCAACTGACAGGGGACAGACACAATGAGCAGTTCTTC. Its translation is CASSQLTGDRHNEQFF.

This clone was observed a few times. The CDR3 region is CASSYTEQGHRNYGYTF. CDR3 nucleotide sequence: TGTGCCAGCAGTTACACCGAACAGGGACATCGTAACTATGGCTACACCTTC. V gene TRBV6-2 or TRBV6-3 combines with J gene TRBJ1-2; D perhaps matches TRBD1 (6 bases). Trimming took 2 bases from V and 1 from J, leaving 17 bases between them. CDR3 length: 17 residues. From germline, CDR1 is MNHEY and CDR2 SVGEGT.

This chain joins TRBV6-5 and TRBJ2-2; the D gene is possibly TRBD1 (6 bases). Trimming shortened V by 6 bases and J by 4 bases, and 12 bases separated the two germline ends. This CDR3 is 14 amino acids long. Germline CDR1 is MNHEY and CDR2 is SVGAGI. The chain's CDR3 is CASRTDRSTGELFF. The CDR3 DNA reads as TGTGCCAGCAGGACGGACAGAAGCACCGGGGAGCTGTTTTTT.

The chain employs TRBV28 and TRBJ1-2; 10 nucleotides line up with TRBD1. Germline V CDR1 and CDR2: MDHEN, SYDVKM. The CDR3 runs to 16 residues. After removal of 7 bases from V and 4 bases from J, the junction contained 12 bases not matched to a gene. Here the CDR3 DNA reads TGTGCCAGCAACTCGATCACAGGACAGGGGGGCTATGGCTACACCTTC. It translates to CASNSITGQGGYGYTF.

The chain is built from TRBV4-2 and TRBJ2-2, with 11 bases lining up with TRBD1. This CDR3 contains 16 residues. Germline lookup yields CDR1 LGHNA and CDR2 YNFKEQ. Trimming removed 4 bases from V and 2 bases from J; junction bases left unmatched: 3. CDR3 bases: TGTGCCAGCAGCCGGACAGGGGGCTATAACACCGGGGAGCTGTTTTTT. It is translated as CASSRTGGYNTGELFF.

The chain's CDR3 is CASSFDGTIYF. The CDR3 nucleotides are TGTGCCAGCAGCTTTGATGGCACCATATATTTT. The gene calls are TRBV7-2 and TRBJ1-3; D not resolved. Trimming pared 3 bases from V and 9 bases from J, leaving 6 bases between. The CDR3 runs to 11 residues. Germline V CDR1 and CDR2: SGHTA, FQGNSA.

V gene TRBV19 combines with J gene TRBJ1-3, with 8 nucleotides matching TRBD1. The CDR3 spans 16 residues. Germline V lookup: CDR1 LNHDA, CDR2 SQIVND (reference sequence). J was trimmed by 4 bases and V by 4 bases; bases with no gene match: 9. In DNA, the CDR3 is TGTGCCAGTAGTAGAGGACAGGGAATAGGCGGAAACACCATATATTTT. Its protein product is CASSRGQGIGGNTIYF.

Points on this clone: One end of the junction does not line up with germline, which may come from a read error. The chain is built from TRBV12-3 or TRBV12-4 and TRBJ1-2; no clear D. The CDR3 sequence is 11 residues long. The DNA of the CDR3 is TGTGCCAGCAGCTTAGCCTATGGCTACACCTTC. Residues: CASSLAYGYTF.

V usage is TRBV2 and J usage is TRBJ2-1; a possible D gene is TRBD1 (6 bases). Germline CDR1 reads SNHLY; CDR2 reads FYNNEI. The CDR3 has 13 residues. The germline V and J ends were trimmed by 6 bases and 8 bases, with 14 bases remaining between them. The CDR3 sequence: CASRQGIDDEQFF. In nucleotides, the CDR3 is TGTGCCAGCAGGCAGGGGATCGACGATGAGCAGTTCTTC.